Listed below are T cell receptor beta chains from one sample, sequenced in a study of T cells in Graves' hyperthyroidism and ophthalmopathy. From the multiplex PCR reads, TCRdb called clonotypes with MiXCR, one entry per CDR3 protein. The sample holds roughly 380,000 distinct CDR3 sequences, around an eighth seen once. Material for sequencing was blood. All receptors come from a man younger than 45 with Graves' hyperthyroidism that later progressed to Graves' ophthalmopathy. CDR3s include the opening cysteine and the closing phenylalanine or tryptophan. Fields, in order: V gene, J gene, D gene, clone size, CDR3 length, CDR3 DNA, CDR3 protein. A D gene is named only where the DNA matches it firmly. Clone size is stated in some rows and not others, as once, few, many or a class when expanded.

V gene: TRBV5-1; J gene: TRBJ1-6; D gene: .; clone size: few; CDR3 length: 14; CDR3 DNA: TGCGCCAGCAGCCCCGTAGGGGGTGATTCACCCCTCCACTTT; CDR3 protein: CASSPVGGDSPLHF
V gene: TRBV6-1; J gene: TRBJ1-1; D gene: .; clone size: few; CDR3 length: 14; CDR3 DNA: TGTGCCAGCAGTGAATTCGAATCCGGGACTGAAGCTTTCTTT; CDR3 protein: CASSEFESGTEAFF
V gene: TRBV29-1; J gene: TRBJ2-5; D gene: .; clone size: .; CDR3 length: 13; CDR3 DNA: TGCAGCTTACGCGGACGGTTCCAAGAGACCCAGTACTTC; CDR3 protein: CSLRGRFQETQYF
V gene: TRBV4-2; J gene: TRBJ2-2; D gene: .; clone size: .; CDR3 length: 17; CDR3 DNA: TGTGCCAGCAGCCACCTACAGACAGGATCGAACACCGGGGAGCTGTTTTTT; CDR3 protein: CASSHLQTGSNTGELFF
V gene: TRBV9; J gene: TRBJ2-5; D gene: .; clone size: few; CDR3 length: 13; CDR3 DNA: TGTGCCAGCAGCGTAGAAGCAGGCGGGACCCAGTACTTC; CDR3 protein: CASSVEAGGTQYF
V gene: TRBV20-1; J gene: TRBJ1-1; D gene: TRBD1; clone size: many; CDR3 length: 13; CDR3 DNA: TGCAGTGCTAGCCCCGACAGGGGAACTGAAGCTTTCTTT; CDR3 protein: CSASPDRGTEAFF
V gene: TRBV6-1; J gene: TRBJ2-7; D gene: TRBD1; clone size: few; CDR3 length: 12; CDR3 DNA: TGTGCCAGCAGGACTGCAGGGGGCGAGCAGTACTTC; CDR3 protein: CASRTAGGEQYF
V gene: TRBV6-2/TRBV6-3; J gene: TRBJ2-5; D gene: TRBD2; clone size: few; CDR3 length: 16; CDR3 DNA: TGTGCCAGCAGTTGGGGGACTAGCGGGGGCAGGGAGACCCAGTACTTC; CDR3 protein: CASSWGTSGGRETQYF
V gene: TRBV7-3; J gene: TRBJ2-1; D gene: TRBD2; clone size: many; CDR3 length: 14; CDR3 DNA: TGTGCCAGCAGCAACCTACTAGCGACCAATGAGCAGTTCTTC; CDR3 protein: CASSNLLATNEQFF
V gene: TRBV12-3/TRBV12-4; J gene: TRBJ2-5; D gene: TRBD1; clone size: many; CDR3 length: 15; CDR3 DNA: TGTGCCAGCAGTCCGACAGGGCTAGGTGGAGAGACCCAGTACTTC; CDR3 protein: CASSPTGLGGETQYF
V gene: TRBV6-1; J gene: TRBJ1-2; D gene: .; clone size: .; CDR3 length: 19; CDR3 DNA: TGTGCCAGCATTCCAATCTGGGGGCGCGACGATCTGGCTAACTATGGCTACACCTTC; CDR3 protein: CASIPIWGRDDLANYGYTF
V gene: TRBV7-2; J gene: TRBJ1-2; D gene: .; clone size: many; CDR3 length: 16; CDR3 DNA: TGTGCCAGCAGCTTAGAATGGGCGCTGGGGAACTATGGCTACACCTTC; CDR3 protein: CASSLEWALGNYGYTF
V gene: TRBV20-1; J gene: TRBJ2-5; D gene: TRBD2; clone size: few; CDR3 length: 12; CDR3 DNA: TGCAGTGCTGCGGGGGACCAAGAGACCCAGTACTTC; CDR3 protein: CSAAGDQETQYF
V gene: TRBV14; J gene: TRBJ1-2; D gene: .; clone size: many; CDR3 length: 13; CDR3 DNA: TGTGCCAGCAGCCAAGATCTATCCTATGGCTACACCTTC; CDR3 protein: CASSQDLSYGYTF
V gene: TRBV15; J gene: TRBJ1-5; D gene: .; clone size: many; CDR3 length: 13; CDR3 DNA: TGTGCCACCAGCAGGAGGGAAAATCAGCCCCAGCATTTT; CDR3 protein: CATSRRENQPQHF
V gene: TRBV7-2; J gene: TRBJ2-2; D gene: .; clone size: many; CDR3 length: 14; CDR3 DNA: TGTGCCAGCAGCTTAGCGACGCAGACCGGGGAGCTGTTTTTT; CDR3 protein: CASSLATQTGELFF
V gene: TRBV6-1; J gene: TRBJ2-7; D gene: TRBD2; clone size: many; CDR3 length: 13; CDR3 DNA: TGTGCCAGCAGGGGACTAGCCTTGTATGAGCAGTACTTC; CDR3 protein: CASRGLALYEQYF
V gene: TRBV6-1; J gene: TRBJ2-5; D gene: .; clone size: .; CDR3 length: 13; CDR3 DNA: TGTGCCAGCAGTGGGGGGGACCAAGAGACCCAGTACTTC; CDR3 protein: CASSGGDQETQYF
V gene: TRBV6-2/TRBV6-3; J gene: TRBJ2-2; D gene: .; clone size: many; CDR3 length: 15; CDR3 DNA: TGTGCCAGCAGTTATTCGACAAGGCGGGGCGGGGAGCTGTTTTTT; CDR3 protein: CASSYSTRRGGELFF
V gene: TRBV29-1; J gene: TRBJ1-1; D gene: .; clone size: few; CDR3 length: 11; CDR3 DNA: TGCAGCGCCCGCAAGGACACTGAAGCTTTCTTT; CDR3 protein: CSARKDTEAFF
V gene: TRBV28; J gene: TRBJ1-5; D gene: TRBD1; clone size: many; CDR3 length: 14; CDR3 DNA: TGTGCCAGCACTGCCGGGACAGGGCATCAGCCCCAGCATTTT; CDR3 protein: CASTAGTGHQPQHF
V gene: TRBV6-1; J gene: TRBJ2-3; D gene: .; clone size: few; CDR3 length: 15; CDR3 DNA: TGTGCCAGCAGACCACGGGACACCTACACAGATACGCAGTATTTT; CDR3 protein: CASRPRDTYTDTQYF